This is a list of T cell receptor beta chains from one sample in a study of Ad26.COV2.S vaccination and SARS-CoV-2 variants. Repertoires were generated with immunoSEQ multiplex PCR, while TCRdb's copy carries only in-frame clones and drops some. The repertoire holds roughly 330,000 clones, with 85% to 90% as singletons. This sample comprised peripheral blood, obtained in a trial of Ad26.COV2.S vaccine versus placebo. Every receptor here comes from a person between 18 and 59 years old who received the Ad26.COV2.S COVID-19 vaccine or a placebo. CDR3s include the opening cysteine and the closing phenylalanine or tryptophan. Fields, in order: clone size, V gene, J gene, D gene, CDR3 DNA, CDR3 protein. D genes are given only for firm matches. Size tells how often a clone was seen (once, few, many) or the class of an expanded clone, and some rows leave it out.

>once|TRBV5-1|TRBJ2-1|TRBD2
TGCGCCAGCAGCCTACTAGCGGGGTCTTACAATGAGCAGTTCTTC
CASSLLAGSYNEQFF
>once|TRBV6-5|TRBJ2-1|NA
TGTGCCAGCAGCCCAACAGGGAATGAGCAGTTCTTC
CASSPTGNEQFF
>NA|TRBV7-2|TRBJ1-2|NA
TGTGCCAGCAGCCGGGACACTCCGGGCTATGGCTACACCTTC
CASSRDTPGYGYTF
>NA|TRBV28|TRBJ1-5|NA
TGTGCCAGCATTCGGGAACGGGGGCAGCCCCAGCATTTT
CASIRERGQPQHF
>NA|TRBV7-2|TRBJ1-2|NA
TGTGCCAGCAGCCCCGGGGGGTATTATGGCTACACCTTC
CASSPGGYYGYTF
>NA|TRBV14|TRBJ1-2|NA
TGTGCCAGCAGCCTCCTACCGTCTCCTAACTATGGCTACACCTTC
CASSLLPSPNYGYTF
>NA|TRBV4-3|TRBJ1-1|NA
TGCGCCAGCAGCCAATCCCTGCACAGGGACATGAACACTGAAGCTTTCTTT
CASSQSLHRDMNTEAFF
>NA|TRBV25-1|TRBJ2-1|NA
TGTGCCAGCAGTCCCGAACAGGGCACGTTGGATGAGCAGTTCTTC
CASSPEQGTLDEQFF
>NA|TRBV10-3|TRBJ1-1|TRBD1
TGTGCCATCTTGGGACAGCCGAACACTGAAGCTTTCTTT
CAILGQPNTEAFF
>NA|TRBV27|TRBJ2-2|NA
TGTGCCAGCAGAGGGTTTGGGGCCTCGAACACCGGGGAGCTGTTTTTT
CASRGFGASNTGELFF
>NA|TRBV12-3/TRBV12-4|TRBJ1-1|NA
TGTGCCAGCACCCCGGGAACCGGAGCTTTCTTT
CASTPGTGAFF
>NA|TRBV4-1|TRBJ1-5|NA
TGCGCCAGCAGCCAAGAACAGATTAGCAATCAGCCCCAGCATTTT
CASSQEQISNQPQHF
>NA|TRBV6-2/TRBV6-3|TRBJ2-2|NA
TGTGCCAGCAGCCTGAACCGGGAGCTGTTTTTT
CASSLNRELFF
>NA|TRBV27|TRBJ1-5|NA
TGTGCCAGCAGTTTCGCTCCGGGAAGCAATCAGCCCCAGCATTTT
CASSFAPGSNQPQHF
>NA|TRBV24-1|TRBJ2-1|NA
TGTGCCACCAGCCGGGAGGGGGCCCACAATGAGCAGTTCTTC
CATSREGAHNEQFF
>once|TRBV5-1|TRBJ2-2|NA
TGCGCCAGCACGGACCCTATGGGGAACACCGGGGAGCTGTTTTTT
CASTDPMGNTGELFF
>NA|TRBV7-8|TRBJ2-1|NA
TGTGCCAGCATACGACGTGCCCCGAACAATGAGCAGTTCTTC
CASIRRAPNNEQFF
>NA|TRBV5-8|TRBJ2-7|NA
TGTGCCAGCAGAGTTCGACTTAGGATGAGCTCCTACGAGCAGTACTTC
CASRVRLRMSSYEQYF
>NA|TRBV28|TRBJ1-1|NA
TGTGCCAGCTCTTGGGCCAGCCTGAACACTGAAGCTTTCTTT
CASSWASLNTEAFF
>NA|TRBV7-9|TRBJ1-1|NA
TGTGCCAGCAGCTTAGTATCCCTTGACACTGAAGCTTTCTTT
CASSLVSLDTEAFF
>NA|TRBV5-4|TRBJ1-6|NA
TGTGCCAGCAGTACCGAGAACGGGGGTTCACCCCTCCACTTT
CASSTENGGSPLHF
>NA|TRBV12-5|TRBJ1-5|NA
TGTGCTAGTGGTTTGATAGTGGGGGCGGGAAGCAATCAGCCCCAGCATTTT
CASGLIVGAGSNQPQHF
>NA|TRBV5-6|TRBJ1-1|TRBD1
TGTGCCAGCAGCTTGGGGGGACAGGTAATGAACACTGAAGCTTTCTTT
CASSLGGQVMNTEAFF
>NA|TRBV10-3|TRBJ2-5|NA
TGTGCCATCAGTGATCGATCTAGCGCCCAAGAGACCCAGTACTTC
CAISDRSSAQETQYF
>NA|TRBV7-9|TRBJ2-7|NA
TGTGCCAGCAGCTTAGGACTTATTAGCTACTTC
CASSLGLISYF
>NA|TRBV3-1/TRBV3-2|TRBJ1-1|NA
TGTGCCAGCAGCCGCAGCACACGGAACACTGAAGCTTTCTTT
CASSRSTRNTEAFF
>NA|TRBV18|TRBJ1-2|NA
TGTGCCAGCTCACCACTCCAGTCGTCCGGGGACGGCTACACCTTC
CASSPLQSSGDGYTF
>NA|TRBV29-1|TRBJ2-3|NA
TGCAGCTCCACTTGGGGGGCGGTAGATACGCAGTATTTT
CSSTWGAVDTQYF
>NA|TRBV29-1|TRBJ2-7|NA
TGCAGCGTTGCAACCGTCCCCTCCTACGAGCAGTACTTC
CSVATVPSYEQYF
>NA|TRBV21-1|TRBJ1-1|NA
TGTGCCAGCAGCTACGACCCCCGTCGGGACAGGGCTATCCGAACGGCTGAAGCTTTCTTT
CASSYDPRRDRAIRTAEAFF
>NA|TRBV19|TRBJ1-3|NA
TGTGCCAGTAGCCACCCTTTAGGAGGATCCATATATTTT
CASSHPLGGSIYF
>NA|TRBV6-5|TRBJ1-1|NA
TGTGCCAGCAGTTACGGTGTCAAAAAGAACACTGAAGCTTTCTTT
CASSYGVKKNTEAFF
>NA|TRBV4-1|TRBJ1-1|NA
TGCGCCAGCAGCCTTCTCCTCCAGGGGCTCTATTCTGAAGCTTTCTTT
CASSLLLQGLYSEAFF
>once|TRBV18|TRBJ1-4|TRBD1
TGTGCCAGCTCCCCTCAGGGGGGAAATGAAAAACTGTTTTTT
CASSPQGGNEKLFF
>NA|TRBV27|TRBJ1-2|NA
TGTGCCAGCAGACTCGGACTGAGCTATGGCTACACCTTC
CASRLGLSYGYTF
>NA|TRBV7-9|TRBJ1-4|NA
TGTGCCAGCAGCCGCAGAGGGCCCATAATGGATGAAAAACTGTTTTTT
CASSRRGPIMDEKLFF
>NA|TRBV12-3/TRBV12-4|TRBJ2-5|NA
TGTGCCAGCAAGGGAGGGGGAGAGACCCAGTACTTC
CASKGGGETQYF
>NA|TRBV9|TRBJ1-6|NA
TGTGCCAGCAGCGTAGATATCGGGAATTCACCCCTCCACTTT
CASSVDIGNSPLHF
>NA|TRBV2|TRBJ1-1|TRBD1
TGTGCCAGCAGCGGGGACAGAAACACTGAAGCTTTCTTT
CASSGDRNTEAFF
>NA|TRBV12-3/TRBV12-4|TRBJ2-7|NA
TGTGCCAGCAGACCCACTTCGGACAGTTCGTACTTC
CASRPTSDSSYF
>once|TRBV7-9|TRBJ2-5|NA
TGTGCCAGCAGCTTTTTGTCCCCCGGGACCCAGTACTTC
CASSFLSPGTQYF
>NA|TRBV5-1|TRBJ1-1|NA
TGCGCCAGCAGCTTGGTGGACGGGGGCGTAGTCACTGAAGCTTTCTTT
CASSLVDGGVVTEAFF